Listed below are T cell receptor beta chains from one sample, sequenced in a study of T cells in Graves' hyperthyroidism and ophthalmopathy. In TCRdb, the multiplex PCR reads were re-called with MiXCR into one record per CDR3 protein. The sample lists a few hundred thousand distinct CDR3 sequences, just under 25% seen once, with 70% to 75% in the top ten. Sequenced: blood. These receptors were taken from a man in his fifties or sixties with Graves' hyperthyroidism. CDR3s include the opening cysteine and the closing phenylalanine or tryptophan. The D gene is left open where the match is weak. Part of the rows lack a size; the others show once, few, many or a class for expanded clones.

d_gene	abundance	j_gene	v_gene	CDR3aa	CDR3nt
.	few	TRBJ1-4	TRBV5-1	CASSFRANEKLFF	TGCGCCAGCAGCTTCCGAGCTAATGAAAAACTGTTTTTT
.	few	TRBJ1-1	TRBV3-1	CASSQAGSSNTEAFF	TGTGCCAGCAGCCAAGCTGGCAGCTCCAACACTGAAGCTTTCTTT
.	.	TRBJ2-1	TRBV15	CATSRGGNVNEQFF	TGTGCCACCAGCAGAGGCGGGAATGTCAATGAGCAGTTCTTC
.	medium-sized	TRBJ2-7	TRBV2	CASTKAGPGGASYEQYF	TGTGCCAGCACGAAGGCGGGGCCCGGCGGGGCCTCCTACGAGCAGTACTTC
TRBD1	.	TRBJ1-4	TRBV27	CASSFLAGTENEKLFF	TGTGCCAGCAGTTTCTTGGCTGGGACAGAAAATGAAAAACTGTTTTTT
.	.	TRBJ1-4	TRBV3-1	CASSQGEKLFF	TGTGCCAGCAGCCAAGGCGAAAAACTGTTTTTT
.	few	TRBJ2-3	TRBV3-1	CASSLGRAADTQYF	TGTGCCAGCAGCCTTGGCCGGGCCGCAGATACGCAGTATTTT
TRBD1	many	TRBJ1-1	TRBV6-1	CASSTHRGGTEAFF	TGTGCCAGCAGTACGCACAGGGGGGGTACTGAAGCTTTCTTT
.	many	TRBJ2-5	TRBV7-3	CASSLEAVPQETQYF	TGTGCCAGCAGCTTAGAGGCCGTACCCCAAGAGACCCAGTACTTC
TRBD1	.	TRBJ1-2	TRBV28	CASQTGSNGYTF	TGTGCCAGCCAGACAGGGTCGAATGGCTACACCTTC
.	.	TRBJ2-7	TRBV19	CASSARRGQTGYEQYF	TGTGCCAGTAGTGCCCGACGGGGTCAAACGGGGTACGAGCAGTACTTC
.	.	TRBJ2-3	TRBV5-1	CASSLGRGDYDAVGRQYF	TGCGCCAGCAGCTTGGGTAGGGGGGACTACGACGCGGTCGGGAGGCAGTATTTT
.	many	TRBJ2-3	TRBV5-1	CASSTTQGGTQYF	TGCGCCAGCAGCACGACCCAGGGAGGTACGCAGTATTTT
TRBD2	.	TRBJ2-1	TRBV5-1	CASSLAGTSIHEQFF	TGCGCCAGCAGCTTGGCCGGGACTAGCATTCATGAGCAGTTCTTC
.	few	TRBJ2-1	TRBV5-1	CASSLVSGDGEQFF	TGCGCCAGCAGCTTGGTATCGGGAGATGGTGAGCAGTTCTTC
.	once	TRBJ1-1	TRBV19	CASSISKSLTEAFF	TGTGCCAGTAGTATCAGTAAATCCCTCACTGAAGCTTTCTTT
.	many	TRBJ2-7	TRBV28	CASSLIGGPGEQYF	TGTGCCAGCAGTTTAATTGGGGGACCAGGCGAGCAGTACTTC
.	.	TRBJ2-1	TRBV18	CASSPRRAGDYNEQFF	TGTGCCAGCTCACCGCGGCGGGCAGGAGATTACAATGAGCAGTTCTTC
TRBD2	many	TRBJ2-1	TRBV11-1	CASSRSGNYNEQFF	TGTGCCAGCAGCAGGAGCGGGAACTACAATGAGCAGTTCTTC
TRBD2	.	TRBJ2-5	TRBV28	CASRLARLAEYQETQYF	TGTGCCAGCAGACTAGCCCGACTAGCGGAGTACCAAGAGACCCAGTACTTC
TRBD2	.	TRBJ2-1	TRBV24-1	CATSDAGLAGDYNEQFF	TGTGCCACCAGTGACGCGGGACTAGCGGGAGACTACAATGAGCAGTTCTTC
TRBD2	many	TRBJ2-5	TRBV11-3	CASSSAMAGGPETQYF	TGTGCCAGCAGCTCAGCGATGGCGGGAGGGCCGGAGACCCAGTACTTC
TRBD2	many	TRBJ2-7	TRBV7-9	CASSYGSLAGEGYEQYF	TGTGCCAGCAGCTATGGGTCTTTGGCGGGAGAAGGCTACGAGCAGTACTTC
.	few	TRBJ2-5	TRBV19	CASSIASSAPETQYF	TGTGCCAGTAGTATAGCTAGCTCGGCTCCAGAGACCCAGTACTTC
.	.	TRBJ2-4	TRBV27	CASSPGDGKNIQYF	TGTGCCAGCAGTCCCGGGGACGGAAAAAACATTCAGTACTTC
.	.	TRBJ2-7	TRBV6-2/TRBV6-3	CASSPGTPREQYF	TGTGCCAGCAGTCCCGGGACCCCTCGCGAGCAGTACTTC
TRBD1	.	TRBJ1-5	TRBV6-2/TRBV6-3	CASSPGTGSYSNQPQHF	TGTGCCAGCAGTCCCGGGACAGGGTCGTATAGCAATCAGCCCCAGCATTTT
.	few	TRBJ2-2	TRBV20-1	CSALYRANTGELFF	TGCAGTGCTCTGTACAGGGCGAACACCGGGGAGCTGTTTTTT
.	once	TRBJ1-6	TRBV5-4	CASSPTVEEDSPLHF	TGTGCCAGCAGCCCAACTGTTGAGGAAGATTCACCCCTCCACTTT
TRBD2	.	TRBJ2-5	TRBV5-1	CASSFGTSIETQYF	TGCGCCAGCAGCTTCGGGACTAGTATAGAGACCCAGTACTTC
.	few	TRBJ2-7	TRBV11-1	CASSRFSGSAYEQYF	TGTGCCAGCAGCCGTTTTTCTGGGTCCGCCTACGAGCAGTACTTC
.	.	TRBJ1-1	TRBV5-1	CASSLGGASTEAFF	TGCGCCAGCAGCTTGGGAGGGGCTAGCACTGAAGCTTTCTTT
.	once	TRBJ1-1	TRBV7-6	CASSPSTVVNTEAFF	TGTGCCAGCAGCCCATCGACAGTGGTGAACACTGAAGCTTTCTTT
.	.	TRBJ2-5	TRBV7-3	CASSPGGATRETQYF	TGTGCCAGCAGCCCAGGCGGAGCAACAAGAGAGACCCAGTACTTC
TRBD2	few	TRBJ2-7	TRBV5-1	CASSPGTSGTSYEQYF	TGCGCCAGCAGCCCTGGGACTAGCGGGACCTCCTACGAGCAGTACTTC
.	.	TRBJ2-2	TRBV6-5	CASSLNTRELFF	TGTGCCAGCAGCTTAAACACCAGGGAGCTGTTTTTT
.	few	TRBJ1-5	TRBV2	CASMGGINQPQHF	TGTGCCAGCATGGGGGGGATTAATCAGCCCCAGCATTTT
TRBD1	.	TRBJ1-1	TRBV12-3/TRBV12-4	CASRPPGQEAFF	TGTGCCAGCAGACCACCGGGACAGGAAGCTTTCTTT
TRBD2	.	TRBJ2-2	TRBV11-2	CASSSGGAGTGELFF	TGTGCCAGCAGTTCGGGGGGGGCAGGCACCGGGGAGCTGTTTTTT
.	.	TRBJ2-7	TRBV20-1	CSAREHRDYEQYF	TGCAGTGCTAGAGAGCATCGGGACTACGAGCAGTACTTC
TRBD1	few	TRBJ1-2	TRBV9	CASSDRGFYGYTF	TGTGCCAGCAGCGACAGGGGTTTCTATGGCTACACCTTC
.	few	TRBJ1-5	TRBV6-1	CASSKSGVHSNQPQHF	TGTGCCAGCAGTAAGTCTGGAGTCCATAGCAATCAGCCCCAGCATTTT
.	.	TRBJ2-2	TRBV11-2	CASSLDIAYAGELFF	TGTGCCAGCAGCTTAGACATAGCGTATGCCGGGGAGCTGTTTTTT
.	few	TRBJ2-1	TRBV12-3/TRBV12-4	CASSLMSSGSYNEQFF	TGTGCCAGCAGTTTAATGTCGTCAGGCTCCTACAATGAGCAGTTCTTC
.	few	TRBJ2-1	TRBV11-3	CASSLRDPFYNEQFF	TGTGCCAGCAGCTTAAGGGACCCCTTCTACAATGAGCAGTTCTTC
TRBD1	few	TRBJ2-2	TRBV7-9	CASSLARQGTMDTGELFF	TGTGCCAGCAGCTTAGCGAGACAGGGGACGATGGACACCGGGGAGCTGTTTTTT
.	.	TRBJ2-7	TRBV12-5	CASAPQLSEQYF	TGTGCTAGTGCCCCTCAACTCAGCGAGCAGTACTTC
.	many	TRBJ2-1	TRBV7-2	CASSLGVSYNEQFF	TGTGCCAGCAGCTTAGGTGTCAGTTACAATGAGCAGTTCTTC
TRBD2	.	TRBJ2-1	TRBV15	CATSARGRARFF	TGTGCCACCAGCGCTCGCGGGAGAGCCCGGTTCTTC
.	.	TRBJ2-1	TRBV2	CASSGVAEQFF	TGTGCCAGCAGTGGCGTCGCTGAGCAGTTCTTC
TRBD2	.	TRBJ2-2	TRBV12-3/TRBV12-4	CASSPLAGARGTGELFF	TGTGCCAGCAGCCCACTAGCGGGAGCGCGAGGCACCGGGGAGCTGTTTTTT